What follows is one T cell receptor (beta chain) and its context. Its cognate antigen has yet to be identified. Base qualities are not at hand, and no much larger clone is one base apart. This specimen comes from a study of T-cell reconstitution after alpha-beta-depleted transplantation in children listed by TCRdb under 2016. About the full investigation: The study quantitatively tracked T-cell immune reconstitution after TCRalphabeta/CD19-depleted allogeneic hematopoietic cell transplantation in children using TCR repertoire profiling.

The V end gives up 0 bases and the J end 3 bases, leaving 4 bases in the junction not matched to a gene. In the germline V gene (reference sequence), CDR1 corresponds to LNHDA and CDR2 to SQIVND. The CDR3 contains 16 residues, cysteine and phenylalanine counted. The sequence is cut down to CDR3 DNA, 48 bases in frame from base 1. The library came from PCR. Sequenced on an Illumina HiSeq 2500. To normalize quantification of the TCRbeta repertoire, the TCR libraries were built with molecular barcoding that relied on unique molecular identifiers. TCRdb ran its own pipeline on the public reads, namely fastp trimming at Q25 and MiXCR clone calling, and kept in-frame beta chains. Each CDR3 protein gets just one entry, which takes the most common genes and DNA from the rows behind it. The sample records hundreds of thousands of distinct CDR3 sequences, approximately 17% of which are singletons. The biggest ten clones account for 1.1% of the sample.

The rearranged chain carries TRBV19 and TRBJ1-2; TRBD1 fits 10 bases in the junction. The clonotype originates from a human donor who donated a stem cell graft to a child with acute myeloid leukemia. The sequencing used PBMCs from the stem cell graft donor, collected from the stem cell graft. The CDR3 is CASSIEKTGGDYGYTF. The DNA sequence is as follows: TGTGCCAGTAGTATAGAGAAGACAGGGGGCGACTATGGCTACACCTTC.